The clone carrying this T cell receptor beta chain appeared many times. Its antigen is not identified. V lost 5 bases, J lost 1 base, and 10 bases stayed unmatched. The CDR3 is 16 residues long. Germline lookup yields CDR1 LNHDA and CDR2 SQIVND (reference sequence). These data are taken from a study of T cell repertoires in cytomegalovirus infection. Turning to the study itself: Public TCR beta signatures provided an indication of both CMV infection and a matching HLA type. Findings of the study overall: The response measured ex vivo was dominated by TCR beta clonotypes (HLA-C-restricted and CMV-specific). There were carriers of CMV plus the relevant HLA, and cumulative public TCR beta family frequency identified them.

A single record per CDR3 protein comes from TCRdb applying MiXCR to the reads. The data contain about 600,000 distinct CDR3 sequences, 24% of them singletons. The chain joins TRBV19 to TRBJ1-1, with 7 bases that match TRBD1. The TCR originated in a human donor in good health (CMV status not recorded). Some clones in this sample may be carry-over from other donors' samples. Source material: CD8+ T cells from PBMCs. The CDR3 DNA sequence: TGTGCCAGTAGTGCCCGTCCCGGGACAGCGAACACTGAAGCTTTCTTT. Its translation is CASSARPGTANTEAFF.